This paragraph covers one T cell receptor (beta chain) sequence. There are many counts of this clonotype. Its antigen has not been determined. No much larger clonotype is one base removed from it; base qualities were not supplied. The CDR3 has 14 amino acids, counting the end cysteine and phenylalanine. Only CDR3 DNA is held: 42 bases, read in frame from base 1. In the germline V gene (reference sequence), CDR1 corresponds to DFQATT and CDR2 to SNEGSKA. Here V drops 3 bases and J drops 3 bases, and the junction holds 7 bases not matched to any gene. The sample belongs to a study of T cells in Graves' hyperthyroidism and ophthalmopathy (dated by TCRdb to about 2019). General notes on the study: Peripheral blood samples were taken at initial diagnosis, before any treatment was given. A discovery cohort of around 98 patients, roughly 45 with Graves' ophthalmopathy and approximately 57 with stable Graves' hyperthyroidism, was used to find distinguishing TCR V-J signatures. Prospective prediction of ophthalmopathy was tested in an independent validation cohort of fewer than 20 hyperthyroidism patients and 15 to 17 patients who later progressed to ophthalmopathy. The study also compared thyroid tissue and blood T-cell repertoires from more than five Graves' hyperthyroidism patients. According to the paper, TCR Vbeta CDR3 sequencing was carried out on around 140 peripheral blood samples, which came from 40 to 45 ophthalmopathy, under 85 hyperthyroidism and some 17 progressor patients. The 85 to 100 discovery patients were randomly split 7:3 into training and test sets. After blood sampling, hyperthyroidism patients were treated with methimazole at a starting dose of 30 mg daily, and ophthalmopathy patients were treated with high-dose intravenous methylprednisolone. The paper as a whole reports these results and caveats: In validation, the model predicted progression to ophthalmopathy a median of roughly 6.2 months before onset, with approximately 71% sensitivity and 72.22% specificity. Sample size was not statistically predetermined, and blinding of investigators to group allocation was not performed. Blood samples also contained most of the expanded thyroid clonotypes (frequency above 0.001), which suggests that blood repertoires may reflect thyroid immune responses. A model built on a 13 V-J signature distinguished ophthalmopathy from stable hyperthyroidism, reaching roughly 88% sensitivity and around 82% specificity in cross-validation and 80%/75% in testing.

Moderately to severely active disease, a Clinical Activity Score of at least 3, a NOSPECS grade of at least 4, and a duration under 3 months were present in ophthalmopathy patients. The study excluded patients with uncontrolled infections, other autoimmune diseases, pregnancy or lactation. Diagnoses were established on the basis of clinical symptoms, serum thyroxine and TRAb, thyroid ultrasound, and orbital computed tomography. PBMCs were separated from roughly 10 ml of fresh peripheral blood using Ficoll-Paque density gradient centrifugation. Total RNA was extracted with Trizol reagent, and quality was checked on an Agilent 2100 Bioanalyzer. Amplification of TCR beta CDR3 regions was carried out from RNA transcripts. For the first round of RT-PCR on the TCR CDR3, the HTBI primer set was used together with the Qiagen OneStep RT-PCR kit. A second multiplex PCR round built the libraries, followed by size selection and purification. Sequencing of the libraries was done on an Illumina HiSeq2000 using paired-end 100 bp reads. The paper's processing steps were these. SOAPnuke was used to process the raw data, removing reads that contained adapters or uncalled bases, had a mean Phred below 15, or lacked an exact match to the constant primer or identifier. COPE v1.2.5 was used to merge high-quality paired reads, and clonotypes were defined as unique nucleotide sequences. Clonotypes were aligned to IMGT TRBV, TRBD and TRBJ reference segments using MiTCR v1.1. Only V-J combinations with frequency above 0.0001, covering 98% to 99.2% of repertoires, were analysed. The TCS score was defined as F50 (clonal expansion) divided by E x V (chaos), with BLOSUM62-based TCRdist calculated between CDR3 peptides within each V-J. Welch's t-statistics and random forest reduced roughly 540 V-J features to roughly 13, which were used in a naive Bayes classifier (R e1071). The raw public reads went through TCRdb reprocessing: fastp at Q25, MiXCR clone calling, in-frame beta chains kept. Rows matching on CDR3 protein sequence are summarized as one entry with the most common DNA and genes. The authors' filters were not applied to this entry. The sample records 300,000 to 450,000 distinct CDR3 sequences, about 18% of which are singletons. The top ten clones comprise 35% to 50% of the sample.

The source material was blood. This TCR derives from a man aged 18-30 years with Graves' ophthalmopathy. The chain links TRBV20-1 with TRBJ1-2; a stretch of 7 junction bases matches TRBD1. The nucleotide sequence is TGCAGTGCTAGGGAGGCAGGGGGGTACTATGGCTACACCTTC. This is translated as CSAREAGGYYGYTF.